These 16 T cell receptor beta chains came from one sample sequenced in a study of blood T cell repertoires in COVID-19. Only in-frame clones appear in the TCRdb table, and some are missing; sequencing was by immunoSEQ multiplex PCR. This sample has 99,000 or so clones; 85% occur once, and the top ten carry under 4.5%. The sequencing sample was made of peripheral blood. The receptors originated from a man aged 45-65 years with acute or convalescent COVID-19.

The V gene is TRBV12-5, the J gene TRBJ2-2; perhaps TRBD1 as D (6 bases). The V end was cut by 6 bases, the J end by 8 bases, with 10 bases between. In germline, CDR1 is LGHNT, CDR2 FRNRAP. There are 12 residues in the CDR3. The CDR3 here is CASGDRKGELFF. CDR3 bases: TGTGCTAGTGGAGACAGGAAGGGGGAGCTGTTTTTT.

This clone was recorded once. The J gene is TRBJ2-7, the V gene TRBV9, with D perhaps TRBD2 (5 bases). V shed 4 bases and J shed 2 bases, with 13 bases lying between them. Germline lookup yields CDR1 SGDLS and CDR2 YYNGEE. The CDR3 extends over 14 amino acids. The CDR3 coding sequence is TGTGCCAGCAGCCCAGAGGAGGCACCCTACGAGCAGTACTTC. This gives the protein CASSPEEAPYEQYF.

The chain links TRBV9 to TRBJ2-5; D possibly corresponds to TRBD2 (6 bases). This CDR3 has 16 residues. The germline V and J ends were trimmed by 3 bases and 1 base, with 16 bases remaining between them. Germline CDR1 reads SGDLS; CDR2 reads YYNGEE. The CDR3 bases are TGTGCCAGCAGCGCCACGCCGGGCGGGATCCAAGAGACCCAGTACTTC. It yields the protein CASSATPGGIQETQYF.

The chain has TRBV27 and TRBJ2-7; D ambiguous. The CDR3 is 11 amino acids. CDR1 MNHEY and CDR2 SMNVEV come from the germline V gene (reference sequence). Trimming left V 4 bases short and J 6 bases short, with 7 bases between. CDR3 protein: CASSWYGEQYF. CDR3 bases: TGTGCCAGCAGTTGGTACGGCGAGCAGTACTTC.

The count of this clone is one. This chain connects TRBV15 to TRBJ1-2; TRBD1 aligns across 7 bases. CDR1 is LNHNV and CDR2 is YYDKDF in the germline V gene (reference sequence). This CDR3 spans 15 amino acids. Trimming at V came to 5 bases and at J to 5 bases, leaving 11 bases not matched to a gene. The CDR3 protein is CATSGLAQGGYGYTF. In nucleotides, the CDR3 is TGTGCCACCAGCGGCCTCGCCCAGGGGGGATATGGCTACACCTTC.

The CDR3 region has the DNA TGCGCCAGCAGCTTAGGACTATCTTTTGGGGCCAACGTCCTGACTTTC. It specifies CASSLGLSFGANVLTF. The chain uses TRBV5-1 and TRBJ2-6, with D perhaps TRBD2 (6 bases). With 2 bases removed from V and 3 bases from J, the gap between germline ends came to 12 bases. CDR3 size: 16 residues. Germline CDR1 and CDR2: SGHRS and YFSETQ.

The chain links TRBV7-8 to TRBJ2-7; D may be TRBD1 (5 bases). The CDR3 has 14 amino acids. V lost 4 bases and J lost 9, with 19 bases in between. The germline gives CDR1 SGHVS, CDR2 FQNEAQ. The CDR3 bases are TGTGCCAGCAGCTGGGGCACAGTTTCATCGGGGCAGTACTTC. This sequence encodes CASSWGTVSSGQYF.

The chain uses TRBV10-1 and TRBJ2-3, with D tentatively TRBD1 (5 bases). CDR1 and CDR2 (germline): WNHNN, SYGVQD (reference sequence). The CDR3 sequence is 14 residues long. V was trimmed by 2 bases and J by 7 bases, leaving 13 bases between them. Written as DNA, the CDR3 is TGCGCCAGCAGTGAGGGGCAGGGCCTGAATACGCAGTATTTT. This gives the protein CASSEGQGLNTQYF.

On this clone itself: At one boundary the junction diverges from the germline segment, which might be a read error. The rearrangement uses TRBV7-8 and TRBJ1-2; D possibly corresponds to TRBD1 (5 bases). This CDR3 spans 17 amino acids. Germline lookup yields CDR1 SGHVS and CDR2 FQNEAQ. Written as DNA, the CDR3 is TGTGCCAGCAGCCTAGCCGTTGGGCGGGACGGTACCTATGGCTACACCTTC. It encodes CASSLAVGRDGTYGYTF. Full variable domain (missing parts from reference TRBV7-8 and TRBJ1-2): GAGVSQSPRYKVAKRGQDVALRCDPISGHVSLFWYQQALGQGPEFLTYFQNEAQLDKSGLPSDRFFAERPEGSVSTLKIQRTQQEDSAVYLCASSLAVGRDGTYGYTFGSGTRLTVV.

The chain couples TRBV6-5 to TRBJ2-7, with 7 bases identical to TRBD2. Germline assignment: CDR1 MNHEY and CDR2 SVGAGI. With 0 bases clipped from V and 1 base from J, the junction kept 6 bases outside the gene matches. The CDR3 is 16 residues long. DNA of the CDR3: TGTGCCAGCAGTTACTCGACGCAAGCGGGATCCTACGAGCAGTACTTC. It specifies CASSYSTQAGSYEQYF.

Concerning this clone: At the DNA level, this CDR3 is encoded by other sequences in the same sample as well. The chain uses TRBV11-2 and TRBJ2-1, with a weak D call TRBD2 (5 bases). Trimming left V 5 bases short and J 4 bases short, with 15 bases between. Germline V gene lookup returns CDR1 SGHAT and CDR2 FQNNGV. This CDR3 region has 15 residues. The CDR3 loop is CASSPGLAAYNEQFF. The DNA for the CDR3 is TGTGCCAGCAGCCCAGGACTGGCGGCGTACAATGAGCAGTTCTTC.

The chain uses TRBV10-1 and TRBJ2-2; 10 nucleotides agree with TRBD1. Trimming removed 8 bases from V and 3 bases from J; junction bases left unmatched: 0. The CDR3 sequence is 13 residues long. Germline V lookup: CDR1 WNHNN, CDR2 SYGVQD (reference sequence). CDR3 sequence: CASGTGDTGELFF. The CDR3 DNA sequence: TGCGCCAGCGGGACAGGGGACACCGGGGAGCTGTTTTTT.

The chain has TRBV28 and TRBJ1-2; D gene ambiguous. V was trimmed by 5 bases and J by 5 bases, leaving 6 bases between them. Per the germline V gene, CDR1 is MDHEN and CDR2 is SYDVKM. This CDR3 contains 11 residues. The CDR3 region has the DNA TGTGCCAGCAGTCGAGAATATGGCTACACCTTC. This encodes CASSREYGYTF.

This clone has a single count. The chain recombines TRBV11-2 with TRBJ2-2; possibly TRBD1 for D (6 bases). Trimming cost V 2 bases and J 6 bases, with 10 bases left between them. Germline lookup yields CDR1 SGHAT and CDR2 FQNNGV. This CDR3 has 14 amino acids. CDR3 protein: CASSLNPGAGELFF. The CDR3, as DNA: TGTGCCAGCAGCTTAAATCCAGGGGCCGGGGAGCTGTTTTTT.

The V gene is TRBV5-1, the J gene TRBJ1-2; D remains unclear. The CDR3 is 13 residues long. Looked up from germline, CDR1 is SGHRS and CDR2 is YFSETQ. Trimming removed 4 bases at V and 2 bases at J, with 9 bases between. The CDR3 DNA sequence: TGCGCCAGCAGCCTGTCGGGGAACTATGGCTACACCTTC. Its protein product is CASSLSGNYGYTF.

This rearrangement joins TRBV3-1 (or the pseudogene TRBV3-2) to TRBJ2-5, with 8 bases fitting TRBD2. The V gene's germline CDR1 is LGHDT and CDR2 YNNKEL (reference sequence). CDR3 length: 15 amino acids. The ends lost 2 bases at V and 5 bases at J; junction bases unmatched: 7. The CDR3 DNA reads as TGTGCCAGCAGCCAATTCGCGGCTAGCGGGGAGACCCAGTACTTC. It is translated as CASSQFAASGETQYF.